This entry lists 20 T cell receptor beta chains sequenced from one sample in a study of blood T cell repertoires in COVID-19. The repertoire was sequenced with immunoSEQ multiplex PCR; TCRdb's copy has only in-frame clones and lacks some. Here the sample spans roughly 220,000 clones, 90% being singletons. The source material was PBMCs or T cells enriched from blood (not recorded which). The source is a man aged 25-45 years who had been exposed to COVID-19.

The chain uses TRBV7-9 and TRBJ1-5, with D maybe TRBD1 (5 bases). Germline V gene data show CDR1 as SEHNR and CDR2 as FQNEAQ (reference sequence). The CDR3 extends over 12 amino acids. The V end lost 5 bases, the J end lost 5 bases, and 7 bases lay between the germline ends. Here the CDR3 DNA reads TGTGCCAGCAGCCCAGGGTATCAGCCCCAGCATTTT. It codes for CASSPGYQPQHF. Filled out from reference TRBV7-9 and TRBJ1-5, the complete variable domain reads DTGVSQNPRHKITKRGQNVTFRCDPISEHNRLYWYRQTLGQGPEFLTYFQNEAQLEKSRLLSDRFSAERPKGSFSTLEIQRTEQGDSAMYLCASSPGYQPQHFGDGTRLSIL.

The rearrangement links TRBV30 to TRBJ1-2; TRBD1 matches at 8 bases. CDR3 length equals 13 residues. Germline-derived CDR1 and CDR2 are GTSNPN and SVGIG (reference sequence). V gave up 6 bases and J gave up 6 bases; unmatched junction bases: 9. The CDR3 region is CACPDRGLDGYTF. CDR3 sequence (DNA): TGTGCCTGCCCAGACAGGGGTCTGGATGGCTACACCTTC.

The chain recombines TRBV9 with TRBJ2-5; possible D gene TRBD2, 5 bases. The CDR3 loop spans 13 amino acids. Germline V gene sequence: CDR1 SGDLS, CDR2 YYNGEE. V dropped 0 bases and J dropped 5 bases, with 8 bases sitting between them. The CDR3 protein is CASSVGRGETQYF. The CDR3 nucleotides read TGTGCCAGCAGCGTAGGGCGCGGGGAGACCCAGTACTTC.

The rearrangement links TRBV6-5 to TRBJ2-3, with TRBD2 matching over 12 bases. This CDR3 has 14 amino acids. Germline CDR1 is MNHEY and CDR2 is SVGAGI. V was clipped by 6 bases and J by 6 bases; unmatched bases: 4. CDR3 nucleotide sequence: TGTGCCAGCAGAACTAGCGGGGGGTGGGATACGCAGTATTTT. It specifies CASRTSGGWDTQYF.

The gene calls are TRBV2 and TRBJ2-5; TRBD1 matches 10 bases. This CDR3 contains 17 residues. V lost 6 bases to trimming and J lost 5 bases; unmatched junction nucleotides: 15. From germline, CDR1 is SNHLY and CDR2 FYNNEI. For the CDR3, the DNA is TGTGCCAGCAGCCCCGGGACAGGGGTTTTGGGACTTGAGACCCAGTACTTC. Translating it yields CASSPGTGVLGLETQYF.

The rearrangement links TRBV29-1 to TRBJ1-1; possibly TRBD1 for D (5 bases). In germline, CDR1 is SQVTM, CDR2 ANQGSEA. Trimming took 6 bases from V and 2 from J, leaving 19 bases between them. CDR3 length: 15 residues. The CDR3 is CSVKGTPRGNTEAFF. CDR3 bases: TGCAGCGTCAAAGGGACTCCTAGAGGAAACACTGAAGCTTTCTTT.

CDR3 amino acids: CASIGRGGNNQPQHF. The CDR3 DNA follows: TGTGCCAGTATAGGAAGGGGAGGCAACAATCAGCCCCAGCATTTT. The chain recombines TRBV19 with TRBJ1-5; D perhaps matches TRBD1 (5 bases). This CDR3 region has 15 residues. Per the germline V gene, CDR1 is LNHDA and CDR2 is SQIVND (reference sequence). The V end was cut by 7 bases, the J end by 3 bases, with 16 bases between.

The chain couples TRBV5-1 to TRBJ1-1; weak D call: TRBD1 (6 bases). Trimming removed 0 bases from V and 3 bases from J, with 15 bases in between. The germline gives CDR1 SGHRS, CDR2 YFSETQ. The CDR3 has 16 amino acids. The CDR3 DNA reads TGCGCCAGCAGCTTGGAGGCTCAGGGGACCTACACTGAAGCTTTCTTT. As protein: CASSLEAQGTYTEAFF.

This clone was found once. CDR3 nucleotides: TGTGCCAGCACGACAGACCACAATGAGCAGTTCTTC. It translates to CASTTDHNEQFF. The chain carries TRBV5-6 and TRBJ2-1, with D perhaps matching TRBD1 (5 bases). The CDR3 is 12 amino acids. Germline V gene sequence: CDR1 SGHDT, CDR2 YYEEEE. Trimming removed 6 bases at V and 5 bases at J, with 9 bases between.

The chain couples TRBV7-9 to TRBJ2-7; 9 nucleotides match TRBD1. With V trimmed by 3 bases and J by 3 bases, 3 bases remained unmatched. The CDR3 runs 14 residues. The germline gives CDR1 SEHNR, CDR2 FQNEAQ (reference sequence). CDR3 nucleotides: TGTGCCAGCAGCTTGGGACAGGGAATCTACGAGCAGTACTTC. Protein sequence: CASSLGQGIYEQYF.

This clone showed up just once. The chain recombines TRBV27 with TRBJ1-1; the match to TRBD1 covers 7 bases. The ends lost 7 bases at V and 3 bases at J; junction bases unmatched: 5. The CDR3 covers 13 residues. Germline assignment: CDR1 MNHEY and CDR2 SMNVEV (reference sequence). DNA of the CDR3: TGTGCCAGCAAAATACAGGGGCACACTGAAGCTTTCTTT. Its translation: CASKIQGHTEAFF.

This sequence joins TRBV9 and TRBJ2-7; D might be TRBD2 (6 bases). The V end lost 7 bases, the J end lost 5 bases, and 16 bases lay between the germline ends. The CDR3 is 13 residues long. Germline lookup yields CDR1 SGDLS and CDR2 YYNGEE. The DNA of the CDR3 is TGTGCCAGCGCTAGCGAGGGCGGTGACGAGCAGTACTTC. Residues: CASASEGGDEQYF.

This clone was counted a few times. The chain couples TRBV9 to TRBJ2-1, with 8 bases fitting TRBD2. Germline V CDR1 and CDR2: SGDLS, YYNGEE. The CDR3 spans 16 residues. Germline trimming cut 5 bases from V and 0 bases from J; bases unmatched to any gene: 7. The CDR3 spells CASSSSGGNSYNEQFF. The DNA of the CDR3 is TGTGCCAGCAGTTCGAGCGGGGGAAACTCCTACAATGAGCAGTTCTTC.

V gene TRBV3-1 (or the pseudogene TRBV3-2) combines with J gene TRBJ1-6, with D perhaps TRBD1 (6 bases). The V end was cut by 4 bases, the J end by 14 bases, with 18 bases between. The CDR3 extends over 14 amino acids. Per germline, CDR1 LGHDT and CDR2 YNNKEL (reference sequence). CDR3 protein: CASSRGQSNRALHF. CDR3 DNA sequence: TGTGCCAGCAGCCGAGGACAGTCCAATAGGGCCCTCCACTTT.

This clone was recorded only once. The V gene is TRBV7-2, the J gene TRBJ2-7; 8 bases agree with TRBD2. This CDR3 has 14 amino acids. Germline CDR1 SGHTA, CDR2 FQGNSA. The trim removed 4 bases at V and 3 bases at J, leaving 5 bases unmatched. The CDR3 sequence is CASSSGGGYYEQYF. CDR3 coding DNA: TGTGCCAGCAGCTCCGGGGGGGGTTACTACGAGCAGTACTTC.

V is TRBV7-9 and J is TRBJ2-1, with D maybe TRBD1 (7 bases). Germline assignment: CDR1 SEHNR and CDR2 FQNEAQ (reference sequence). This CDR3 comprises 14 residues. Trimming left V 5 bases short and J 8 bases short, with 16 bases between. The CDR3 DNA sequence: TGTGCCAGCAGCATAGGGGGCGGGAAGGATGAGCAGTTCTTC. This gives the protein CASSIGGGKDEQFF.

This chain links TRBV5-1 with TRBJ1-1; 8 nucleotides line up with TRBD1. Germline CDR1 reads SGHRS; CDR2 reads YFSETQ. This CDR3 has 15 amino acids. Trimming took 4 bases from V and 4 from J; bases not matched to a gene: 9. In DNA form, the CDR3 reads TGCGCCAGCAGCCGACAAGGACAGGGAGTCACTGAAGCTTTCTTT. This gives the protein CASSRQGQGVTEAFF.

The gene calls are TRBV28 and TRBJ1-2; possibly TRBD1 for D (5 bases). Trimming removed 5 bases at V and 6 bases at J, with 22 bases between. Looked up from germline, CDR1 is MDHEN and CDR2 is SYDVKM. The CDR3 loop spans 16 amino acids. CDR3 bases: TGTGCCAGCAGTCCAGATCAGGGTTTTCTTAGCCATGGCTACACCTTC. Translated: CASSPDQGFLSHGYTF.

This clone appeared once. The chain employs TRBV5-1 and TRBJ2-7; 8 positions match TRBD1. There are 15 residues in the CDR3. After removal of 4 bases from V and 2 bases from J, the junction contained 8 bases not matched to a gene. Per the germline V gene, CDR1 is SGHRS and CDR2 is YFSETQ. The CDR3: CASSHNRGNTYEQYF. The CDR3 DNA is TGCGCCAGCAGCCATAACAGGGGGAACACCTACGAGCAGTACTTC.

In its sample, this clone was seen once. The chain is built from TRBV15 and TRBJ1-1; D call uncertain. Trimming took 0 bases from V and 1 from J, leaving 6 bases between them. Germline CDR1 and CDR2: LNHNV and YYDKDF (reference sequence). This CDR3 is 14 amino acids long. In nucleotides, the CDR3 is TGTGCCACCAGCAGAGACGGCGGGAACACTGAAGCTTTCTTT. Residues: CATSRDGGNTEAFF.